This TCR beta chain was recorded in a study of cytomegalovirus exposure and HLA in healthy donors. This clone turned up a few times. The antigen is not known. The PCR employed 60 Vbeta primers together with 13 Jbeta primers. Here immunoSEQ multiplex PCR was the method, and the copy in TCRdb shows in-frame clones only, minus some. This sample carries 130,000 or so clones, about three quarters of them seen once, and the ten largest clones take 1.8%. Study-wide results and caveats: Accurate predictions that matched the HLA-A and HLA-B alleles of most subjects were reportedly made from TCR beta sequences.

There are 18 residues in the CDR3. After removal of 0 bases from V and 0 bases from J, the junction contained 4 bases not matched to a gene. Germline lookup yields CDR1 SNHLY and CDR2 FYNNEI. V usage is TRBV2 and J usage is TRBJ2-2; the match to TRBD1 covers 10 bases. Material for sequencing was PBMCs. This clonotype originated in a man in his forties or fifties in good health and CMV-seronegative. The CDR3 protein is CASSEAAGQGANTGELFF. The CDR3 DNA follows: TGTGCCAGCAGTGAAGCGGCAGGACAGGGGGCGAACACCGGGGAGCTGTTTTTT.